This T cell receptor (beta chain) was documented in a study of shared clonotypes between healthy human individuals. Looking at the study overall: Researchers drew samples from a couple of women and a few men aged 18 to 49. Whole-study results and caveats: Naive CD4 clonotypes were shared across several donors at about 5%.

The donors were all Caucasian adults (living in Nashville, Tennessee). This clone was seen many times. Its antigen remains unknown. The assay was run at deep level. Libraries were prepared by immunoSEQ multiplex PCR; TCRdb keeps only in-frame clonotypes and omits some of them. The table lists about 990,000 clones, about four fifths of them singletons. There are 15 residues in the CDR3. The germline V gene encodes CDR1 SGHTA and CDR2 FQGTGA. The V end lost 0 bases, the J end lost 6 bases, and 13 bases lay between the germline ends. V gene TRBV7-3 combines with J gene TRBJ2-3, with D perhaps TRBD1 (6 bases). The sample consisted of memory CD4+ T cells from PBMCs. As for subset: CD45RA-negative fraction. The receptor comes from a man aged 18 to 30 in good health. Some clones in this sample may be carry-over from other donors' samples. The CDR3 is CASSLTLQGSDTQYF. For the CDR3, the DNA is TGTGCCAGCAGCTTAACGTTACAGGGCTCCGATACGCAGTATTTT.